This T cell receptor beta chain appears in the sequencing data of a study of cytomegalovirus exposure and HLA in healthy donors. Donors had nominal health at sampling but likely had unrecorded immune exposures. In the PCR, 60 Vbeta and 13 Jbeta primers were used. TCRdb keeps only in-frame clones here, not all; method: immunoSEQ multiplex PCR. The data hold roughly 180,000 clones, with roughly 82% observed a single time. CDR3 length equals 18 residues. From germline, CDR1 is MNHNS and CDR2 SASEGT. The junction had 11 bases not matched to a gene; V was cut back by 3 bases and J by 1 base. Sequencing used PBMCs. This receptor was identified in a man aged 40-50 years in good health and CMV-seronegative. The rearrangement joins TRBV6-1 to TRBJ2-5; the match to TRBD2 covers 10 bases. CDR3 DNA sequence: TGTGCCAGCAGTGAGATCTTAAGGCTAGCGGGGGTCCAAGAGACCCAGTACTTC. Its translation: CASSEILRLAGVQETQYF.